The T cell receptor beta chain described here comes from a study of Ad26.COV2.S vaccination and SARS-CoV-2 variants. Study background: Once or twice, 56 days apart, Ad26.COV2.S was delivered intramuscularly.

Study findings and constraints: In TCR breadth and depth analyses, total T cell responses may have been underestimated.

As to treatment: over 15 received Ad26.COV2.S at low or high dose, single or two shots; about 5 received placebo; per-sample allocation not given. Repertoires come from day 63 after the first vaccine or placebo injection. The individual, an adult aged 18-55 years, was a donor in Boston. The study used a vaccine consisting of an Ad26 vector that expressed Wuhan-strain SARS-CoV-2 spike. The table lists this clone with a few counts. What it binds is unknown. Germline CDR1 and CDR2: SEHNR and FQNEAQ (reference sequence). The CDR3 length is 13 residues. V was trimmed by 5 bases and J by 4 bases, leaving 11 bases between them. Clones were sequenced by immunoSEQ multiplex PCR, and TCRdb holds only the in-frame ones, with some missing. This sample has approximately 410,000 clones, with more than 75% found just once.

The chain uses TRBV7-9 and TRBJ1-2; D ambiguous. Sequencing used peripheral blood, obtained in a trial of Ad26.COV2.S vaccine versus placebo. The TCR originated in a person between 18 and 59 years old who received the Ad26.COV2.S COVID-19 vaccine or a placebo. CDR3 nucleotide sequence: TGTGCCAGCAGCCCCCCGGCGATCTATGGCTACACCTTC. It yields the protein CASSPPAIYGYTF.